These 11 T cell receptor beta chains were sequenced from one sample in a study of glioma-infiltrating T cells after dendritic cell vaccination. This table comes from immunoSEQ multiplex PCR, and its TCRdb copy is limited to in-frame clones, with some not included. This sample has roughly 47,000 clones; roughly 87% occur once, and the top ten carry approximately 10%. The sample in question was blood, obtained before dendritic cell vaccination. Receptor source: a human donor with glioblastoma.

The chain combines TRBV19 with TRBJ1-5; 10 nucleotides align to TRBD1. In germline, CDR1 is LNHDA, CDR2 SQIVND (reference sequence). The CDR3 totals 15 residues. The J segment lost 5 bases and the V segment lost 5 bases, leaving 6 bases of the junction unmatched. The CDR3 DNA follows: TGTGCCAGTAGTCAGGCCGGGACAGGGGATCAGCCCCAGCATTTT. Translating gives CASSQAGTGDQPQHF.

V usage is TRBV7-2 and J usage is TRBJ1-1; 9 bases match TRBD1. The trim removed 3 bases at V and 6 bases at J, leaving 8 bases unmatched. The CDR3 length is 15 residues. CDR1 is SGHTA and CDR2 is FQGNSA in the germline V gene. DNA of the CDR3: TGTGCCAGCAGCTTTATAGGGACAGGGAGCCCTGAAGCTTTCTTT. Its translation is CASSFIGTGSPEAFF.

V is TRBV18 and J is TRBJ1-6; TRBD1 is a possible D gene (6 bases). The CDR3 consists of 18 residues. V shed 6 bases and J shed 0 bases, with 18 bases lying between them. The germline V gene encodes CDR1 KGHSH and CDR2 LQKENI. CDR3: CASSPGQVASSYNSPLHF. Here the CDR3 DNA reads TGTGCCAGCTCCCCGGGACAAGTGGCGAGCTCCTATAATTCACCCCTCCACTTT. Full variable domain (remainder filled in from reference TRBV18 and TRBJ1-6): NAGVMQNPRHLVRRRGQEARLRCSPMKGHSHVYWYRQLPEEGLKFMVYLQKENIIDESGMPKERFSAEFPKEGPSILRIQQVVRGDSAAYFCASSPGQVASSYNSPLHFGNGTRLTVT.

The chain couples TRBV29-1 to TRBJ2-7; a possible D gene is TRBD1 (5 bases). The CDR3 has 15 amino acids. The V gene's germline CDR1 is SQVTM and CDR2 ANQGSEA. The V end was cut by 7 bases, the J end by 5 bases, with 24 bases between. CDR3 residues: CSGKNGAGNRDEQYF. DNA of the CDR3: TGCAGCGGCAAAAATGGGGCAGGGAATCGCGACGAGCAGTACTTC.

Concerning this clone: A read error may account for a junction end that differs from germline. The chain's CDR3 is CSGRDRDRNAEAFF. Here the CDR3 DNA reads TGCAGCGGCCGCGACAGGGATCGGAACGCTGAAGCTTTCTTT. V and J are TRBV29-1 and TRBJ1-1; TRBD1 aligns across 7 bases. CDR1 and CDR2 from the germline V gene are SQVTM and ANQGSEA. The CDR3 extends over 14 amino acids.

The chain employs TRBV11-2 and TRBJ2-5; D is possibly TRBD1 (6 bases). The V gene lost 8 bases and the J gene lost 5 bases, with 12 bases spanning the gap. The CDR3 runs to 12 residues. Germline V CDR1 and CDR2: SGHAT, FQNNGV. CDR3 in amino acids: CASRLTGETQYF. The CDR3 DNA follows: TGTGCCAGCCGCCTAACAGGGGAGACCCAGTACTTC.

This clone has a single count. V gene TRBV5-6 combines with J gene TRBJ1-6; D call uncertain. Germline CDR1 reads SGHDT; CDR2 reads YYEEEE. The V end lost 0 bases, the J end lost 7 bases, and 11 bases lay between the germline ends. CDR3 length equals 15 residues. CDR3 in amino acids: CASSLDPTPNSPLHF. DNA for the CDR3: TGTGCCAGCAGCTTGGATCCAACTCCGAATTCACCCCTCCACTTT.

The chain employs TRBV19 and TRBJ1-2; D is unresolved. V gave up 6 bases and J gave up 2 bases, with 7 bases separating them. The CDR3 covers 12 residues. CDR1 LNHDA and CDR2 SQIVND come from the germline V gene (reference sequence). CDR3 in amino acids: CASSHSNYGYTF. The CDR3 DNA reads as TGTGCCAGTAGCCATTCCAACTATGGCTACACCTTC.

The V call is TRBV12-5, the J call TRBJ2-2, with 7 bases that match TRBD1. The germline V gene encodes CDR1 LGHNT and CDR2 FRNRAP. The CDR3 extends over 14 amino acids. Unmatched junction bases numbered 2, after V lost 6 bases and J lost 1 base. In DNA form, the CDR3 reads TGTGCTAGTGGACAGGGGATGAACACCGGGGAGCTGTTTTTT. This sequence encodes CASGQGMNTGELFF.

This rearrangement joins TRBV11-2 to TRBJ2-1, with 7 bases matching TRBD1. Germline assignment: CDR1 SGHAT and CDR2 FQNNGV. The CDR3 is made up of 18 amino acids. J was trimmed by 2 bases and V by 2 bases; bases with no gene match: 12. The CDR3 loop reads CASSLKRGQLLTYNEQFF. The CDR3 region has the DNA TGTGCCAGCAGCTTAAAGAGGGGGCAGCTCCTAACCTACAATGAGCAGTTCTTC.

This clone was detected once. J is TRBJ1-4 and V is TRBV18; D perhaps matches TRBD1 (5 bases). CDR1 and CDR2 from the germline V gene are KGHSH and LQKENI. The CDR3 is 16 residues long. V lost 2 bases and J lost 6, with 16 bases in between. The CDR3 nucleotides are TGTGCCAGCTCACCAAACCTCCAGGGTGCGGATGAAAAACTGTTTTTT. It yields the protein CASSPNLQGADEKLFF.